These 18 T cell receptor beta chains were all obtained from the same sample, sequenced in a study of T cell responses to AZD1222 COVID-19 vaccine. The table came from immunoSEQ multiplex PCR; TCRdb's copy has only in-frame clones and leaves some out. The profile shows tens of thousands of clones, over 75% of them singletons. This sample comprised peripheral blood, obtained on day 0 of AZD1222 vaccination. The origin of the receptors is an adult in good health.

The CDR3 nucleotides read TGTGCCAGCAGCCAAGAGGGGTCTATCACTGAAGCTTTCTTT. Protein: CASSQEGSITEAFF. The rearrangement joins TRBV4-2 to TRBJ1-1; D gene unclear. CDR1 LGHNA and CDR2 YNFKEQ come from the germline V gene. This CDR3 comprises 14 residues. Trimming pared 0 bases from V and 4 bases from J, leaving 9 bases between.

V usage is TRBV7-9 and J usage is TRBJ2-1; 9 bases map to TRBD2. V gave up 0 bases and J gave up 8 bases; unmatched junction bases: 11. This CDR3 has 17 residues. Germline CDR1 SEHNR, CDR2 FQNEAQ (reference sequence). Here the CDR3 reads CASSLALTREGRDEQFF. The CDR3 bases are TGTGCCAGCAGCTTAGCGTTAACGCGGGAGGGCCGGGATGAGCAGTTCTTC. Full variable domain (outside the CDR3, taken from reference TRBV7-9 and TRBJ2-1): DTGVSQNPRHKITKRGQNVTFRCDPISEHNRLYWYRQTLGQGPEFLTYFQNEAQLEKSRLLSDRFSAERPKGSFSTLEIQRTEQGDSAMYLCASSLALTREGRDEQFFGPGTRLTVL.

The rearrangement joins TRBV19 to TRBJ1-1, with D perhaps TRBD1 (5 bases). The CDR3 has 15 amino acids. CDR1 is LNHDA and CDR2 is SQIVND in the germline V gene (reference sequence). V lost 5 bases and J 0 bases, leaving 13 bases between the germline ends. The CDR3 spells CASSGTQVMNTEAFF. The CDR3 DNA reads TGTGCCAGTAGTGGCACACAGGTCATGAACACTGAAGCTTTCTTT.

The J gene is TRBJ2-1, the V gene TRBV7-9, with a tentative D call TRBD2 (6 bases). The CDR3 contains 15 residues. Trimming shortened V by 1 base and J by 4 bases, and 11 bases separated the two germline ends. Germline V gene data show CDR1 as SEHNR and CDR2 as FQNEAQ (reference sequence). CDR3 nucleotide sequence: TGTGCCAGCAGCTTAGTAACTAGCCTTTACAATGAGCAGTTCTTC. Amino acids: CASSLVTSLYNEQFF.

The chain uses TRBV4-2 and TRBJ2-3, with TRBD2 matching 8 bases. V trimming: 9 bases; J trimming: 0 bases; junction bases outside the gene matches: 11. This CDR3 contains 16 residues. In germline, CDR1 is LGHNA, CDR2 YNFKEQ. CDR3 sequence reads: CASGASGRTSTDTQYF. CDR3 coding DNA: TGTGCCAGTGGAGCTAGCGGGCGTACTAGCACAGATACGCAGTATTTT.

This chain joins TRBV24-1 and TRBJ2-3, with TRBD1 matching over 9 bases. V trimming: 5 bases; J trimming: 4 bases; junction bases outside the gene matches: 6. CDR1 and CDR2 from the germline V gene are KGHDR and SFDVKD. The CDR3 has 15 residues. The CDR3 spells CATSVSGTGSDTQYF. CDR3 bases: TGTGCCACCAGTGTCTCCGGGACAGGGTCAGATACGCAGTATTTT.

This clone was counted only a few times. The chain recombines TRBV3-1 (or the pseudogene TRBV3-2) with TRBJ1-6; 7 nucleotides line up with TRBD1. The J segment lost 5 bases and the V segment lost 5 bases, leaving 3 bases of the junction unmatched. Germline CDR1 LGHDT, CDR2 YNNKEL (reference sequence). The CDR3 covers 14 residues. The CDR3 coding sequence is TGTGCCAGCAGCGCAGGACAGGATAATTCACCCCTCCACTTT. Translated, it gives CASSAGQDNSPLHF.

This chain connects TRBV4-2 to TRBJ2-3, with 11 bases fitting TRBD1. Germline-derived CDR1 and CDR2 are LGHNA and YNFKEQ. The ends lost 0 bases at V and 5 bases at J; junction bases unmatched: 7. The CDR3 runs to 17 residues. The CDR3 loop is CASSQDQGQGAGDTQYF. The CDR3 nucleotides are TGTGCCAGCAGCCAAGATCAAGGACAGGGGGCAGGAGATACGCAGTATTTT.

The chain links TRBV28 to TRBJ1-2, with 7 bases fitting TRBD1. The CDR3 contains 13 residues. Germline V CDR1 and CDR2: MDHEN, SYDVKM. The V and J ends lost 6 bases and 4 bases, in that order; junction bases with no gene match: 5. In DNA form, the CDR3 reads TGTGCCAGCAGACAGGGGTCCTTCTATGGCTACACCTTC. Protein product: CASRQGSFYGYTF.

The chain is built from TRBV5-1 and TRBJ2-5; D uncertain. There are 13 residues in the CDR3. The germline V gene has CDR1 SGHRS and CDR2 YFSETQ. V lost 4 bases and J 0 bases, leaving 7 bases between the germline ends. The CDR3 is CASSRPNQETQYF. Written as DNA, the CDR3 is TGCGCCAGCAGCCGACCGAACCAAGAGACCCAGTACTTC.

V gene TRBV3-1 (or the pseudogene TRBV3-2) combines with J gene TRBJ2-7; D is unclear. Germline V gene sequence: CDR1 LGHDT, CDR2 YNNKEL (reference sequence). The CDR3 length is 13 residues. The germline V and J ends were trimmed by 1 base and 5 bases, with 9 bases remaining between them. The CDR3 is CASSQGARDEQYF. In DNA, the CDR3 is TGTGCCAGCAGCCAAGGCGCGCGCGACGAGCAGTACTTC.

V and J are TRBV4-3 and TRBJ2-1; D is unclear. Germline CDR1 is LGHNA and CDR2 is YSLEER. CDR3 length equals 13 residues. The germline V and J ends were trimmed by 2 bases and 8 bases, with 10 bases remaining between them. CDR3 bases: TGCGCCAGCAGCCAACACACTACAGATGAGCAGTTCTTC. Residues: CASSQHTTDEQFF.

This rearrangement joins TRBV7-9 to TRBJ2-7; 14 bases are shared with TRBD2. Losses at the gene ends were 5 bases for V and 3 bases for J; bases not matched to a gene: 6. Germline loops: CDR1 SEHNR, CDR2 FQNEAQ (reference sequence). The CDR3 sequence is 16 residues long. Here the CDR3 reads CASSIGTSGSLYEQYF. In DNA, the CDR3 is TGTGCCAGCAGCATAGGGACTAGCGGGAGCCTCTACGAGCAGTACTTC.

The CDR3 loop reads CASSPGEIDEQYF. CDR3 sequence (DNA): TGTGCCAGCAGTCCGGGGGAAATCGACGAGCAGTACTTC. The rearrangement uses TRBV6-6 and TRBJ2-7, with D possibly being TRBD2 (6 bases). V dropped 5 bases and J dropped 5 bases, with 13 bases sitting between them. CDR3 length equals 13 residues. Germline assignment: CDR1 MNHNY and CDR2 SVGAGI (reference sequence).

The genes are TRBV30 and TRBJ1-2; a possible D gene is TRBD1 (5 bases). V was pared by 4 bases and J by 8 bases, with 26 bases between. CDR3 length: 16 residues. Germline CDR1 and CDR2: GTSNPN and SVGIG (reference sequence). This CDR3 is CAWKFRDLPRGGGYTF. The CDR3 DNA reads TGTGCCTGGAAGTTCCGGGACCTACCTCGAGGTGGAGGCTACACCTTC.

This clone was seen a single time. The chain recombines TRBV7-3 with TRBJ2-1, with 11 bases lining up with TRBD2. The CDR3 consists of 16 residues. The V segment lost 5 bases and the J segment 3 bases; nucleotides outside the gene matches: 6. CDR1 is SGHTA and CDR2 is FQGTGA in the germline V gene. The CDR3 here is CASSHVGTSGYNEQFF. CDR3 nucleotide sequence: TGTGCCAGCAGCCATGTCGGGACTAGCGGCTACAATGAGCAGTTCTTC.

The rearrangement links TRBV7-2 to TRBJ1-1, with no clear D. Germline V lookup: CDR1 SGHTA, CDR2 FQGNSA. Trimming took off 5 bases at V and 4 bases at J, with 14 bases between the two ends. This CDR3 is 14 amino acids long. Here the CDR3 reads CASSPIRRVTEAFF. CDR3 sequence (DNA): TGTGCCAGCAGCCCTATTCGGAGGGTCACTGAAGCTTTCTTT.

Only one count was recorded for this clone. The V gene is TRBV7-2, the J gene TRBJ2-7, with D hard to call. With 3 bases removed from V and 4 bases from J, the gap between germline ends came to 13 bases. CDR1 SGHTA and CDR2 FQGNSA come from the germline V gene. The CDR3 length is 14 residues. CDR3: CASSFSRFEYEQYF. The CDR3 bases are TGTGCCAGCAGCTTCAGCAGGTTCGAGTACGAGCAGTACTTC.